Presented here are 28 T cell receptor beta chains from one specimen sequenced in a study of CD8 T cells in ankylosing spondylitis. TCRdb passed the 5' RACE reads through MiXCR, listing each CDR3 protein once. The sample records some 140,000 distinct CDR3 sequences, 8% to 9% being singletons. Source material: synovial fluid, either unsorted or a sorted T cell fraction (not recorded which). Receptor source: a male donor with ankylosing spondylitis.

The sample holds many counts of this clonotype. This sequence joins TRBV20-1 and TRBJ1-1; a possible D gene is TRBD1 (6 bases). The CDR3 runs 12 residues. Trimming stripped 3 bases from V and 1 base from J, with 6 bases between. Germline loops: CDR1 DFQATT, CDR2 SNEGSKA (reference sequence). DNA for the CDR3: TGCAGTGCTAGCAGGGGGAACACTGAAGCTTTCTTT. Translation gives CSASRGNTEAFF.

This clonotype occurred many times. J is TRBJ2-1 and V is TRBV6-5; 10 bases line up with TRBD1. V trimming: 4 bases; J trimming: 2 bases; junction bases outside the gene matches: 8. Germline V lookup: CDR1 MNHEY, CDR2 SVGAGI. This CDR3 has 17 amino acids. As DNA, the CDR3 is TGTGCCAGCAGTTTCGCACCCGGGACAGGGGCCTACAATGAGCAGTTCTTC. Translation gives CASSFAPGTGAYNEQFF.

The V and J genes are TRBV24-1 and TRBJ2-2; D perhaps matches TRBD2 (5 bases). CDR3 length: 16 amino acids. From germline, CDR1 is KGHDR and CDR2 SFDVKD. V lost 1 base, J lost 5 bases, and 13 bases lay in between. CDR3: CATSDLDNRGTGELFF. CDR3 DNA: TGTGCCACCAGTGATTTAGACAACCGGGGAACCGGGGAGCTGTTTTTT.

The CDR3 nucleotides read TGTGCCAGCAGCCTCATACAGGGGGCAACAGCTTTCTTT. Its translation: CASSLIQGATAFF. The V call is TRBV3-1, the J call TRBJ1-1; 9 nucleotides align to TRBD1. The germline CDR1 and CDR2 sequences are LGHDT and YNNKEL (reference sequence). V trimming: 4 bases; J trimming: 10 bases; junction bases outside the gene matches: 7. The CDR3 extends over 13 amino acids.

Here the CDR3 reads CASEAGRGGYTF. CDR3 in DNA: TGTGCAAGCGAGGCAGGGAGGGGTGGCTACACCTTC. The chain has TRBV28 and TRBJ1-2; D possibly corresponds to TRBD1 (5 bases). The CDR3 consists of 12 residues. The germline V gene has CDR1 MDHEN and CDR2 SYDVKM.

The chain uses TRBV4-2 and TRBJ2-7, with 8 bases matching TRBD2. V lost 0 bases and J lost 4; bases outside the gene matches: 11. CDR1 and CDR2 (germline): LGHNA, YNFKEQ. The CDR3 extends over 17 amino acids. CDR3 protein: CASSQDFSGGTSYEQYF. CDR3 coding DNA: TGTGCCAGCAGCCAAGATTTTTCGGGAGGGACTTCTTACGAGCAGTACTTC.

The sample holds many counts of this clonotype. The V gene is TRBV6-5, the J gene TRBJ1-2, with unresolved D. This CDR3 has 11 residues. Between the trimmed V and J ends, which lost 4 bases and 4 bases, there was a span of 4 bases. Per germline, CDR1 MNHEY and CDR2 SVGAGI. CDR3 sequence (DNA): TGTGCCAGCAGTTCACCCTATGGCTACACCTTC. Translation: CASSSPYGYTF.

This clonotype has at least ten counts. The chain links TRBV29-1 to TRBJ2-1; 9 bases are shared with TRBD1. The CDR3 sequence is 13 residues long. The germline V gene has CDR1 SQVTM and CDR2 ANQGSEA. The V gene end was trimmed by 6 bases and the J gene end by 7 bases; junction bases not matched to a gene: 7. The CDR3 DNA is TGCAGCGTCGGACAGGGGATAAGTAATGAGCAGTTCTTC. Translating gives CSVGQGISNEQFF.

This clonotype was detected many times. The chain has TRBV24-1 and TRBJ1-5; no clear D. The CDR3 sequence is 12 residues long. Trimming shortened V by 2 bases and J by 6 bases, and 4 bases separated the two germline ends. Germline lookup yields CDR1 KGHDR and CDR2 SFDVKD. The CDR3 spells CATSDYGQPQHF. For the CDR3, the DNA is TGTGCCACCAGTGATTATGGTCAGCCCCAGCATTTT.

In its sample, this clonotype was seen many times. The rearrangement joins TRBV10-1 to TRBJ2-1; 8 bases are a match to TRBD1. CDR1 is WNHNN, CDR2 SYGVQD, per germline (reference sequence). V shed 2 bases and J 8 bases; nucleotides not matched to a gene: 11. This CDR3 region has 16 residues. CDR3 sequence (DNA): TGCGCCAGCAGTGAGCTGGACAGGGACACCCGCGATGAGCAGTTCTTC. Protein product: CASSELDRDTRDEQFF.

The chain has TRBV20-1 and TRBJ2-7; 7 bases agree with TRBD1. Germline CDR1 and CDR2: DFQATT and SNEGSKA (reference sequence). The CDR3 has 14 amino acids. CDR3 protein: CSVGPGQSFYEQYF. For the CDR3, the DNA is TGCAGCGTGGGTCCGGGACAGAGCTTCTACGAGCAGTACTTC.

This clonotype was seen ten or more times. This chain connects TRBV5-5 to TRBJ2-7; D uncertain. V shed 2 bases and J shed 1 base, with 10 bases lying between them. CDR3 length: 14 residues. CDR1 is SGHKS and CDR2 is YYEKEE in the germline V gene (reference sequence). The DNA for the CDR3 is TGTGCCAGCAGCTTAATCACAGTATCCTACGAGCAGTACTTC. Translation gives CASSLITVSYEQYF.

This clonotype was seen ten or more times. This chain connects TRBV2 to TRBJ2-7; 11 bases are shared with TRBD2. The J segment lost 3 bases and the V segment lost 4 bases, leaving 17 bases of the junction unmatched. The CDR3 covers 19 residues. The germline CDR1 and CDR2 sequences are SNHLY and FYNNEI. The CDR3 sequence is CASSVFRLAGKNGGYEQYF. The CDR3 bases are TGTGCCAGCAGTGTTTTTCGACTAGCGGGAAAAAACGGGGGCTACGAGCAGTACTTC.

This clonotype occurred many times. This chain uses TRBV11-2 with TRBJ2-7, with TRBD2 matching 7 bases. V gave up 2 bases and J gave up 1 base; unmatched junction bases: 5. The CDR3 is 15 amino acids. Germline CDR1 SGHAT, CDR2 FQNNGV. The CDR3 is CASSLKPGGSYEQYF. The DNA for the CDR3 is TGTGCCAGCAGCTTAAAGCCGGGAGGATCCTACGAGCAGTACTTC.

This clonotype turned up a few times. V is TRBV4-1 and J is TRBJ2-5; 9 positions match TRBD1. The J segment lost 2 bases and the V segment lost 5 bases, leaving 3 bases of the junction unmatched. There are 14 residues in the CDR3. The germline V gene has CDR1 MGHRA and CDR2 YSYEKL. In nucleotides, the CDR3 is TGCGCCAGCAGCTCTGGACAGGGGCAAGAGACCCAGTACTTC. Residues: CASSSGQGQETQYF.

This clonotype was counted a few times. The CDR3 DNA follows: TGTGCCAGCAGTCGGAACGGGGGCGGGGAGACCCAGTACTTC. Translation: CASSRNGGGETQYF. The chain combines TRBV7-3 with TRBJ2-5; either TRBD1 or TRBD2 may supply D (6 bases each). This CDR3 has 14 residues. Trimming left V 6 bases short and J 5 bases short, with 16 bases between. Germline CDR1 SGHTA, CDR2 FQGTGA.

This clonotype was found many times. The CDR3 loop reads CASSLYRAGASNEQFF. The CDR3 region has the DNA TGTGCCAGCAGCTTATACCGAGCGGGGGCCAGCAATGAGCAGTTCTTC. The V call is TRBV7-2, the J call TRBJ2-1; 8 nucleotides agree with TRBD2. The V and J ends lost 2 bases and 6 bases, in that order; junction bases with no gene match: 9. The CDR3 runs to 16 residues. Per germline, CDR1 SGHTA and CDR2 FQGNSA.

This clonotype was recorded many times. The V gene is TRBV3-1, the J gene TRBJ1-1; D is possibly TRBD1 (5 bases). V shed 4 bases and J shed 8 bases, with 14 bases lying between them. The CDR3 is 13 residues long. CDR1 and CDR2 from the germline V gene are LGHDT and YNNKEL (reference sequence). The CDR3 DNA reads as TGTGCCAGCAGCCCCCGGGGCGAAAAGGAAGCTTTCTTT. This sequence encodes CASSPRGEKEAFF.

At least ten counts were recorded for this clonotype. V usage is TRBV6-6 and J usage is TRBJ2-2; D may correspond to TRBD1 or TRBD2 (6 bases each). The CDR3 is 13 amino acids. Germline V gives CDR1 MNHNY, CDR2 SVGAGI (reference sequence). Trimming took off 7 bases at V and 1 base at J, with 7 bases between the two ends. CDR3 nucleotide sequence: TGTGCCAGCAAGGGGGGGAACACCGGGGAGCTGTTTTTT. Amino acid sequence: CASKGGNTGELFF.

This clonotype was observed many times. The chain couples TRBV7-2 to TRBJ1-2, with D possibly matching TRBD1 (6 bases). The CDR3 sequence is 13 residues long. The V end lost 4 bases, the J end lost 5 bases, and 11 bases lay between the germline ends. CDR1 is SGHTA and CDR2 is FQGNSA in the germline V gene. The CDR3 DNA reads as TGTGCCAGCAGCTACGGACAGTTATATGGCTACACCTTC. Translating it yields CASSYGQLYGYTF.

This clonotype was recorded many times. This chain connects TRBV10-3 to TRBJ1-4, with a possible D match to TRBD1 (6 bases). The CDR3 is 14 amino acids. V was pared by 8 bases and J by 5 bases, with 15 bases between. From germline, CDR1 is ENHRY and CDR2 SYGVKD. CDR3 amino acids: CAIRLGAENEKLFF. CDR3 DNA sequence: TGTGCCATCCGGCTGGGGGCCGAGAATGAAAAACTGTTTTTT.

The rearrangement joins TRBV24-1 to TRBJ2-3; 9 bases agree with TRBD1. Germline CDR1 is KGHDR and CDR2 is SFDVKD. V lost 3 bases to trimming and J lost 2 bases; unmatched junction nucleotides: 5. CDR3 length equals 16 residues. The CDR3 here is CATSDRQGVITDTQYF. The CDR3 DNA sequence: TGTGCCACCAGTGATCGACAGGGGGTGATCACAGATACGCAGTATTTT.

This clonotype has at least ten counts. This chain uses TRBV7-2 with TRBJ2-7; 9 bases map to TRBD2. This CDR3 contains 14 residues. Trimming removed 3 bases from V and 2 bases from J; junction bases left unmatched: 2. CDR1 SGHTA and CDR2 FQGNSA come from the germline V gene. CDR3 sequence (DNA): TGTGCCAGCAGCTTTACTAGCGGGCCCTACGAGCAGTACTTC. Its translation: CASSFTSGPYEQYF.

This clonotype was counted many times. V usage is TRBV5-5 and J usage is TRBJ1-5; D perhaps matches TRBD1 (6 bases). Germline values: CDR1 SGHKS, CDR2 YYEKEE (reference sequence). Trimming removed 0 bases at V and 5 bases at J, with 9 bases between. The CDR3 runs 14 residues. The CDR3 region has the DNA TGTGCCAGCAGCTTGGACAGGGCTTATCAGCCCCAGCATTTT. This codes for CASSLDRAYQPQHF.

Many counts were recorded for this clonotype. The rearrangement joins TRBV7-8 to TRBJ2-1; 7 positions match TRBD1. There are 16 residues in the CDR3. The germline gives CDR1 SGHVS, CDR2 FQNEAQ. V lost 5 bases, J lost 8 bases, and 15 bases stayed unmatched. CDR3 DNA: TGTGCCAGCAGCATCAGACAGGGAGTAGTGGTCGATGAGCAGTTCTTC. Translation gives CASSIRQGVVVDEQFF.

CDR3 region: CASSLQGGQETQYF. The CDR3 DNA is TGCGCCAGCAGCCTGCAGGGAGGGCAAGAGACCCAGTACTTC. The V gene is TRBV5-1, the J gene TRBJ2-5; 7 bases line up with TRBD2. This CDR3 comprises 14 residues. Looked up from germline, CDR1 is SGHRS and CDR2 is YFSETQ. Trimming cost V 4 bases and J 2 bases; bases outside gene matches: 5.

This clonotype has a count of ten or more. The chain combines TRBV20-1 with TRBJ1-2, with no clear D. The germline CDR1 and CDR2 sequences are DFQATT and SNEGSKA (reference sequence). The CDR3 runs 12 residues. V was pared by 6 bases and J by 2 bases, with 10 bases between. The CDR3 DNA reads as TGCAGTGCCGAGTGGTCCAACTATGGCTACACCTTC. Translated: CSAEWSNYGYTF.

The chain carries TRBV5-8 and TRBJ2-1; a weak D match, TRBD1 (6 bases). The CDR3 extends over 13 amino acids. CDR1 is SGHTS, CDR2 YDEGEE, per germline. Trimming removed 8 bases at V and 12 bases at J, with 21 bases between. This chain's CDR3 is CARGPRDICWQFF. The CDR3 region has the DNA TGTGCCAGGGGCCCCCGGGACATCTGTTGGCAGTTCTTC. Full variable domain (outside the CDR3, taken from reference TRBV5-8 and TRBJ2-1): EAGVTQSPTHLIKTRGQQATLRCSPISGHTSVYWYQQALGLGLQFLLWYDEGEERNRGNFPPRFSGRQFPNYSSELNVNALELEDSALYLCARGPRDICWQFFGPGTRLTVL.